One and the same sample provided the 32 T cell receptor beta chains below, sequenced in a study of cytomegalovirus exposure and HLA in healthy donors. 60 Vbeta and 13 Jbeta primers were used in PCR. The table came from immunoSEQ multiplex PCR; TCRdb's copy has only in-frame clones and leaves some out. The sample lists approximately 190,000 clones; roughly 80% were seen once. The sequenced material came from PBMCs. The receptors were gathered from a man between 50 and 59 years old in good health and CMV-seronegative.

J is TRBJ1-5 and V is TRBV11-2, with no clear D. Germline V gene lookup returns CDR1 SGHAT and CDR2 FQNNGV. Deletions cut 0 bases from V and 6 bases from J, with 6 bases between. The CDR3 is made up of 13 amino acids. For the CDR3, the DNA is TGTGCCAGCAGCTTAGAGGGCTCTCAGCCCCAGCATTTT. As protein: CASSLEGSQPQHF.

The V and J genes are TRBV6-1 and TRBJ1-6; D is unresolved. V was cut by 6 bases and J by 9 bases, with 3 bases left in between. The CDR3 contains 10 residues. In germline, CDR1 is MNHNS, CDR2 SASEGT. The CDR3 sequence is CASSSSPLHF. CDR3 coding DNA: TGTGCCAGCAGCAGTTCACCCCTCCACTTT.

This chain connects TRBV27 to TRBJ1-6; 10 bases line up with TRBD1. Trimming removed 4 bases from V and 10 bases from J; junction bases left unmatched: 7. The CDR3 has 15 amino acids. Germline V lookup: CDR1 MNHEY, CDR2 SMNVEV (reference sequence). Here the CDR3 DNA reads TGTGCCAGCAGTTCTTCCGGGACAGGGGCCTCACCCCTCCACTTT. This encodes CASSSSGTGASPLHF.

The rearrangement joins TRBV11-2 to TRBJ2-7; D is unclear. The V end lost 0 bases, the J end lost 1 base, and 7 bases lay between the germline ends. This CDR3 contains 14 residues. CDR1 and CDR2 from the germline V gene are SGHAT and FQNNGV. CDR3: CASSLDGFSYEQYF. CDR3 DNA: TGTGCCAGCAGCTTAGACGGGTTTTCCTACGAGCAGTACTTC.

CDR3 sequence: CASSVSGGTNTGELFF. CDR3 DNA: TGTGCCAGCAGCGTATCCGGGGGGACTAACACCGGGGAGCTGTTTTTT. The genes are TRBV9 and TRBJ2-2, with TRBD2 matching 7 bases. The length of the CDR3 is 16 residues. V dropped 1 base and J dropped 2; count of bases not matched to a gene: 5. Germline CDR1 is SGDLS and CDR2 is YYNGEE. The full variable domain, its missing parts supplied by reference TRBV9 and TRBJ2-2, is DSGVTQTPKHLITATGQRVTLRCSPRSGDLSVYWYQQSLDQGLQFLIQYYNGEERAKGNILERFSAQQFPDLHSELNLSSLELGDSALYFCASSVSGGTNTGELFFGEGSRLTVL.

This clone was seen more than once but under ten times. The rearrangement uses TRBV5-1 and TRBJ1-4, with 7 bases fitting TRBD1. Unmatched junction bases numbered 7, after V lost 0 bases and J lost 8 bases. The CDR3 is 15 amino acids. CDR1 is SGHRS and CDR2 is YFSETQ in the germline V gene. The CDR3 region has the DNA TGCGCCAGCAGCTTGGAGGCGACAGGGAAGGAAAAACTGTTTTTT. This sequence encodes CASSLEATGKEKLFF. The complete variable domain, with remaining parts taken from reference TRBV5-1 and TRBJ1-4, reads KAGVTQTPRYLIKTRGQQVTLSCSPISGHRSVSWYQQTPGQGLQFLFEYFSETQRNKGNFPGRFSGRQFSNSRSEMNVSTLELGDSALYLCASSLEATGKEKLFFGSGTQLSVL.

V is TRBV5-8 and J is TRBJ1-6; no clear D gene. V was trimmed by 9 bases and J by 0 bases, leaving 13 bases between them. Germline lookup yields CDR1 SGHTS and CDR2 YDEGEE. The CDR3 length is 15 residues. CDR3 nucleotide sequence: TGTGCCAACCCTGGGTCTAGCTCCTATAATTCACCCCTCCACTTT. Translation gives CANPGSSSYNSPLHF.

This rearrangement joins TRBV30 to TRBJ2-6; tentative D call: TRBD2 (5 bases). The V end lost 0 bases, the J end lost 2 bases, and 11 bases lay between the germline ends. Germline V gene data show CDR1 as GTSNPN and CDR2 as SVGIG (reference sequence). This CDR3 region has 16 residues. The CDR3: CAWSVHRGTGANVLTF. CDR3 DNA: TGTGCCTGGAGTGTACATAGAGGGACTGGGGCCAACGTCCTGACTTTC.

This clone showed up just a few times. The chain joins TRBV7-9 to TRBJ1-6; 7 bases fit TRBD1. Trimming removed 5 bases from V and 6 bases from J; junction bases left unmatched: 7. Germline V gene lookup returns CDR1 SEHNR and CDR2 FQNEAQ (reference sequence). This CDR3 has 15 amino acids. CDR3 loop: CASSLTGTANSPLHF. The DNA for the CDR3 is TGTGCCAGCAGCCTCACCGGGACAGCTAATTCACCCCTCCACTTT.

The V and J genes are TRBV9 and TRBJ2-3; a weak D match, TRBD1 (7 bases). CDR1 and CDR2 (germline): SGDLS, YYNGEE. V lost 3 bases to trimming and J lost 5 bases, with 16 bases between them. The CDR3 sequence is 15 residues long. The CDR3 sequence: CASSAQGGGGDTQYF. The CDR3 coding sequence is TGTGCCAGCAGCGCGCAGGGGGGTGGAGGAGATACGCAGTATTTT.

This clone was seen more than once but under ten times. The rearrangement joins TRBV30 to TRBJ2-7; D perhaps matches TRBD1 (5 bases). This CDR3 comprises 13 residues. V was cut by 5 bases and J by 0 bases, with 11 bases left in between. Germline V gene data show CDR1 as GTSNPN and CDR2 as SVGIG (reference sequence). The CDR3 region has the DNA TGTGCCTGGGACAGCGCTCCCTCCTACGAGCAGTACTTC. Protein product: CAWDSAPSYEQYF.

The gene calls are TRBV6-5 and TRBJ2-1; a weak D match, TRBD1 (5 bases). Trimming shortened V by 6 bases and J by 0 bases, and 12 bases separated the two germline ends. This CDR3 is 15 amino acids long. CDR1 is MNHEY and CDR2 is SVGAGI in the germline V gene. The DNA for the CDR3 is TGTGCCAGCAGGTTGACCGACAGCTCCTACAATGAGCAGTTCTTC. It codes for CASRLTDSSYNEQFF.

This clone was counted a few times. V usage is TRBV2 and J usage is TRBJ2-3, with TRBD2 as a possible D gene (6 bases). Germline loops: CDR1 SNHLY, CDR2 FYNNEI. The CDR3 totals 15 residues. Trimming removed 3 bases at V and 4 bases at J, with 14 bases between. CDR3 nucleotides: TGTGCCAGCAGTGATCCGGGACTCCGGTCAGATACGCAGTATTTT. Its protein is CASSDPGLRSDTQYF.

This clone was picked up a small number of times. This CDR3 fails to terminate in the conserved phenylalanine or tryptophan, so it likely reflects a read error. The DNA is left out, because the CDR3 cannot be placed on it with certainty; the CDR3 is given as TCRdb lists it. The rearrangement joins TRBV6-7 to TRBJ2-7; TRBD2, as called in the table, went unchecked against the DNA. TRBV6-7 is treated as an ORF (open reading frame) with a function not yet certain. The CDR3 adds up to 16 amino acids, both ends counted. The CDR3 sequence is CASSYPVTTSGGSDTR.

The gene calls are TRBV7-9 and TRBJ2-5; 8 bases map to TRBD1. Trimming cost V 0 bases and J 2 bases; bases outside gene matches: 5. The CDR3 sequence is 16 residues long. Germline assignment: CDR1 SEHNR and CDR2 FQNEAQ (reference sequence). For the CDR3, the DNA is TGTGCCAGCAGCTTAGCGATGGACAGGGAACAAGAGACCCAGTACTTC. It codes for CASSLAMDREQETQYF.

This chain links TRBV7-2 with TRBJ2-5; a weak D match, TRBD1 (6 bases). Germline CDR1 SGHTA, CDR2 FQGNSA. With 5 bases removed from V and 5 bases from J, the gap between germline ends came to 12 bases. The CDR3 contains 13 residues. The CDR3 loop reads CASSGPGAETQYF. The CDR3 bases are TGTGCCAGCAGCGGCCCAGGGGCCGAGACCCAGTACTTC.

The chain recombines TRBV13 with TRBJ2-7; D might be TRBD1 (5 bases). This CDR3 is built from 14 residues. With 5 bases removed from V and 2 bases from J, the gap between germline ends came to 13 bases. Germline V gives CDR1 PRHDT, CDR2 FYEKMQ (reference sequence). The CDR3 region is CASSPEQAAYEQYF. The CDR3, as DNA: TGTGCCAGCAGCCCCGAACAGGCGGCCTACGAGCAGTACTTC.

This sequence joins TRBV2 and TRBJ2-7; D is possibly TRBD2 (7 bases). Germline CDR1 SNHLY, CDR2 FYNNEI. The CDR3 length is 10 residues. The V and J ends lost 8 bases and 10 bases respectively, with 12 bases between them. The CDR3 coding sequence is TGTGCCAGCCGGGGGGCGAATCAGTACTTC. Its protein is CASRGANQYF.

The J gene is TRBJ2-3, the V gene TRBV9; D perhaps matches TRBD2 (7 bases). Between the trimmed V and J ends, which lost 6 bases and 2 bases, there was a span of 13 bases. Germline V CDR1 and CDR2: SGDLS, YYNGEE. The CDR3 is 14 residues long. The CDR3: CASKRDTYTDTQYF. CDR3 sequence (DNA): TGTGCCAGCAAGCGGGACACCTACACAGATACGCAGTATTTT. Supplemented by reference TRBV9 and TRBJ2-3, the full variable domain reads DSGVTQTPKHLITATGQRVTLRCSPRSGDLSVYWYQQSLDQGLQFLIQYYNGEERAKGNILERFSAQQFPDLHSELNLSSLELGDSALYFCASKRDTYTDTQYFGPGTRLTVL.

V usage is TRBV5-1 and J usage is TRBJ1-2; D is perhaps TRBD1 (6 bases). V was shortened by 0 bases and J by 9 bases, with 9 bases between the two germline ends. CDR1 and CDR2 (germline): SGHRS, YFSETQ. CDR3 length equals 12 residues. Here the CDR3 reads CASSLEQGSYTF. CDR3 in DNA: TGCGCCAGCAGCTTGGAACAGGGCAGCTACACCTTC.

V is TRBV7-2 and J is TRBJ1-3; D perhaps matches TRBD1 (5 bases). Per germline, CDR1 SGHTA and CDR2 FQGNSA. Trimming removed 1 base at V and 4 bases at J, with 11 bases between. This CDR3 spans 15 amino acids. The CDR3 DNA sequence: TGTGCCAGCAGCTTAGGCGGGGCTCAGGGAAACACCATATATTTT. Encoded protein: CASSLGGAQGNTIYF. The variable domain in full, with the rest retrieved from reference TRBV7-2 and TRBJ1-3, is GAGVSQSPSNKVTEKGKDVELRCDPISGHTALYWYRQSLGQGLEFLIYFQGNSAPDKSGLPSDRFSAERTGGSVSTLTIQRTQQEDSAVYLCASSLGGAQGNTIYFGEGSWLTVV.

This clone was found a few times. The genes are TRBV6-5 and TRBJ1-1; no firm D call. CDR1 and CDR2 (germline): MNHEY, SVGAGI. Between the trimmed V and J ends, which lost 6 bases and 0 bases, there was a span of 14 bases. This CDR3 is 15 amino acids long. In nucleotides, the CDR3 is TGTGCCAGCAGCCCGGGTGTTGTTCTGAACACTGAAGCTTTCTTT. It codes for CASSPGVVLNTEAFF.

V and J are TRBV27 and TRBJ2-2; 8 bases are shared with TRBD2. The germline gives CDR1 MNHEY, CDR2 SMNVEV (reference sequence). V shed 7 bases, J shed 7 bases, and the junction held 11 bases outside the gene matches. This CDR3 spans 15 amino acids. CDR3 coding DNA: TGTGCCAGCAAGGGTAGCGGGGCTCGGGACGGGGAGCTGTTTTTT. Residues: CASKGSGARDGELFF.

CDR3 loop: CASSVDTWNTEAFF. The CDR3 nucleotides read TGTGCCAGCAGTGTTGACACTTGGAACACTGAAGCTTTCTTT. This sequence joins TRBV6-4 and TRBJ1-1; no clear D. From germline, CDR1 is MRHNA and CDR2 SNTAGT. With 4 bases removed from V and 1 base from J, the gap between germline ends came to 10 bases. The CDR3 contains 14 residues.

J is TRBJ2-3 and V is TRBV7-2, with D unresolved. This CDR3 is built from 13 residues. The germline V gene has CDR1 SGHTA and CDR2 FQGNSA. With 4 bases removed from V and 5 bases from J, the gap between germline ends came to 10 bases. CDR3 protein: CASSYRPRDTQYF. In nucleotides, the CDR3 is TGTGCCAGCAGCTACAGACCCAGAGATACGCAGTATTTT.

The V call is TRBV29-1, the J call TRBJ1-2, with D possibly TRBD1 on 5 matching bases. Trimming cost V 6 bases and J 6 bases, with 11 bases left between them. Germline V lookup: CDR1 SQVTM, CDR2 ANQGSEA. This CDR3 has 11 residues. The CDR3 reads CSVAGGDGYTF. CDR3 in DNA: TGCAGCGTCGCCGGGGGGGATGGCTACACCTTC. Supplemented by reference TRBV29-1 and TRBJ1-2, the full variable domain reads SAVISQKPSRDICQRGTSLTIQCQVDSQVTMMFWYRQQPGQSLTLIATANQGSEATYESGFVIDKFPISRPNLTFSTLTVSNMSPEDSSIYLCSVAGGDGYTFGSGTRLTVV.

V gene TRBV25-1 combines with J gene TRBJ2-7; D possibly corresponds to TRBD1 (5 bases). The germline V and J ends were trimmed by 4 bases and 1 base, with 8 bases remaining between them. The germline V gene has CDR1 MGHDK and CDR2 SYGVNS. CDR3 length: 13 residues. In DNA form, the CDR3 reads TGTGCCAGCAGTGCTCAGGGTTCCTACGAGCAGTACTTC. This sequence encodes CASSAQGSYEQYF.

The chain employs TRBV29-1 and TRBJ1-4; D possibly corresponds to TRBD1 (6 bases). CDR3 length: 12 amino acids. Germline CDR1 reads SQVTM; CDR2 reads ANQGSEA. With 6 bases removed from V and 5 bases from J, the gap between germline ends came to 10 bases. The CDR3 bases are TGCAGCGTGGGCAGGGGAAATGAAAAACTGTTTTTT. Protein product: CSVGRGNEKLFF.

The rearrangement uses TRBV4-2 and TRBJ1-6, with TRBD1 matching 8 bases. V dropped 0 bases and J dropped 7; count of bases not matched to a gene: 5. The CDR3 has 16 amino acids. Per germline, CDR1 LGHNA and CDR2 YNFKEQ. The CDR3 region is CASSQDDRGRNSPLHF. In DNA, the CDR3 is TGTGCCAGCAGCCAAGATGACAGGGGAAGGAATTCACCCCTCCACTTT.

The chain has TRBV27 and TRBJ2-5; TRBD1 matches at 7 bases. The germline gives CDR1 MNHEY, CDR2 SMNVEV (reference sequence). Unmatched junction bases numbered 9, after V lost 7 bases and J lost 10 bases. The CDR3 sequence is 12 residues long. The CDR3 loop is CASKTGLGGQYF. The CDR3 bases are TGTGCCAGCAAGACAGGGCTAGGGGGCCAGTACTTC.

There are a few counts of this clone. The chain couples TRBV2 to TRBJ2-3; 16 bases are a match to TRBD2. The trim removed 8 bases at V and 6 bases at J, leaving 5 bases unmatched. CDR1 is SNHLY, CDR2 FYNNEI, per germline. The CDR3 contains 15 residues. The CDR3 loop is CASYRGLAGGDTQYF. CDR3 nucleotide sequence: TGTGCCAGCTACAGGGGACTAGCGGGGGGGGATACGCAGTATTTT.

This chain connects TRBV5-1 to TRBJ2-3; possible D gene TRBD2, 6 bases. In germline, CDR1 is SGHRS, CDR2 YFSETQ. Deletions cut 2 bases from V and 7 bases from J, with 8 bases between. CDR3 size: 12 residues. DNA of the CDR3: TGCGCCAGCAGCTTTGGGGGGAATACGCAGTATTTT. Amino acid sequence: CASSFGGNTQYF.